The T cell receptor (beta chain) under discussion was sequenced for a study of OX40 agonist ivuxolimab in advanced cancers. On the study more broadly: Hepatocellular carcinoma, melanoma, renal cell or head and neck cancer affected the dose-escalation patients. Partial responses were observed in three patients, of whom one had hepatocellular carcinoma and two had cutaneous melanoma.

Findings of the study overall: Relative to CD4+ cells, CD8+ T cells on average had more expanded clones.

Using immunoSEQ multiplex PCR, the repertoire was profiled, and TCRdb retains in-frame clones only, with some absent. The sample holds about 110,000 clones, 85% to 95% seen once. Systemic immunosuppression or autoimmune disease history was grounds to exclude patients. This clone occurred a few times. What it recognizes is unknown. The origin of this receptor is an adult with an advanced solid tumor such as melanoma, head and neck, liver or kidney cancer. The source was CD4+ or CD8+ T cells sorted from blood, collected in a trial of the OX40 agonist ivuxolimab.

CDR3 in amino acids: CASSFSGTGNTIYF. In DNA, the CDR3 is TGTGCCAGCAGCTTTTCCGGGACTGGAAACACCATATATTTT. The chain recombines TRBV7-9 with TRBJ1-3; D remains ambiguous. Germline V CDR1 and CDR2: SEHNR, FQNEAQ (reference sequence). Trimming stripped 3 bases from V and 2 bases from J, with 8 bases between. This CDR3 comprises 14 residues.